A single sample is the source of the 29 T cell receptor beta chains below, sequenced in a study of T-cell memory formation after mild COVID-19. TCRdb redid the calling of the 5' RACE reads with MiXCR, one entry per CDR3 protein. Of about 190,000 distinct CDR3 sequences detected, about a sixth appear once; the ten largest clones hold roughly 2.3%. Sequencing was done on a sample of PBMCs or a T cell subset sorted from them (not recorded which). These receptors came from an adult woman who had mild COVID-19 (a few samples of this study predate the infection). Cell type and time point are not known.

This clonotype was observed a handful of times. This chain connects TRBV15 to TRBJ2-3, with D hard to call. This CDR3 region has 16 residues. V lost 3 bases to trimming and J lost 1 base, with 14 bases between them. Per germline, CDR1 LNHNV and CDR2 YYDKDF (reference sequence). CDR3 loop: CATSSGTILRTDTQYF. The CDR3 DNA sequence: TGTGCCACCAGCAGTGGCACGATTCTCCGCACAGATACGCAGTATTTT.

The V call is TRBV7-9, the J call TRBJ2-3, with no clear D. From germline, CDR1 is SEHNR and CDR2 FQNEAQ (reference sequence). Trimming removed 2 bases at V and 5 bases at J, with 5 bases between. The CDR3 is 12 residues long. The CDR3 reads CASSLTKDTQYF. As DNA, the CDR3 is TGTGCCAGCAGCTTAACAAAAGATACGCAGTATTTT.

The chain carries TRBV11-2 and TRBJ1-2; 8 bases line up with TRBD1. The J segment lost 2 bases and the V segment lost 4 bases, leaving 9 bases of the junction unmatched. CDR1 is SGHAT, CDR2 FQNNGV, per germline. CDR3 length: 16 residues. The CDR3 reads CASSSGRDRINYGYTF. The CDR3 coding sequence is TGTGCCAGCAGCTCGGGCCGGGACAGGATCAACTATGGCTACACCTTC.

A few counts support this clonotype. The gene calls are TRBV4-3 and TRBJ2-1; D gene uncertain. This CDR3 is 13 amino acids long. Germline V gene lookup returns CDR1 LGHNA and CDR2 YSLEER. V gave up 0 bases and J gave up 4 bases, with 4 bases separating them. CDR3 protein: CASSQDWYNEQFF. The CDR3 DNA reads as TGCGCCAGCAGCCAAGATTGGTACAATGAGCAGTTCTTC.

The chain recombines TRBV12-3 or TRBV12-4 with TRBJ2-7, with 13 bases matching TRBD2. The CDR3 covers 14 residues. Trimming at V came to 6 bases and at J to 2 bases, leaving 1 base not matched to a gene. CDR3 protein: CASRGLAGTYEQYF. The CDR3 DNA is TGTGCCAGCAGGGGACTAGCGGGAACCTACGAGCAGTACTTC.

This clonotype came up many times. The chain uses TRBV5-1 and TRBJ2-5; the match to TRBD2 covers 7 bases. The CDR3 is 14 residues long. Germline V gives CDR1 SGHRS, CDR2 YFSETQ. V lost 1 base, J lost 2 bases, and 2 bases stayed unmatched. In DNA, the CDR3 is TGCGCCAGCAGCTTGTTTAGCGGGCAAGAGACCCAGTACTTC. Translated, it gives CASSLFSGQETQYF.

The chain recombines TRBV3-1 with TRBJ2-2; 10 bases are shared with TRBD1. The V segment lost 5 bases and the J segment 3 bases; nucleotides outside the gene matches: 0. The CDR3 consists of 14 residues. Looked up from germline, CDR1 is LGHDT and CDR2 is YNNKEL (reference sequence). The CDR3: CASSGQGDTGELFF. The DNA of the CDR3 is TGTGCCAGCAGCGGACAGGGGGACACCGGGGAGCTGTTTTTT.

The chain combines TRBV7-3 with TRBJ1-2, with 7 bases that match TRBD1. Losses at the gene ends were 5 bases for V and 3 bases for J; bases not matched to a gene: 3. In germline, CDR1 is SGHTA, CDR2 FQGTGA. The CDR3 extends over 13 amino acids. CDR3 DNA sequence: TGTGCCAGCAGCGGACAGGTGGACTATGGCTACACCTTC. Translating it yields CASSGQVDYGYTF.

At least ten counts were recorded for this clonotype. The chain uses TRBV24-1 and TRBJ2-5; no definite D call. The CDR3 is 15 residues long. Trimming took 3 bases from V and 2 from J, leaving 12 bases between them. Germline V lookup: CDR1 KGHDR, CDR2 SFDVKD. CDR3 coding DNA: TGTGCCACCAGTGATCAAGTACAAACTCAAGAGACCCAGTACTTC. Its protein product is CATSDQVQTQETQYF.

The CDR3 coding sequence is TGTGCCAGCAGCACAGACTGGGGGCGGGAGACCCAGTACTTC. Translating gives CASSTDWGRETQYF. J is TRBJ2-5 and V is TRBV7-9, with D maybe TRBD1 (6 bases). Germline-derived CDR1 and CDR2 are SEHNR and FQNEAQ (reference sequence). V shed 5 bases and J shed 5 bases, with 15 bases lying between them. The CDR3 is made up of 14 amino acids. Together with reference TRBV7-9 and TRBJ2-5, the CDR3 gives the full variable domain: DTGVSQNPRHKITKRGQNVTFRCDPISEHNRLYWYRQTLGQGPEFLTYFQNEAQLEKSRLLSDRFSAERPKGSFSTLEIQRTEQGDSAMYLCASSTDWGRETQYFGPGTRLLVL.

The J gene is TRBJ2-7, the V gene TRBV3-1, with D uncertain. Trimming left V 2 bases short and J 7 bases short, with 12 bases between. The CDR3 sequence is 13 residues long. From germline, CDR1 is LGHDT and CDR2 YNNKEL (reference sequence). The CDR3 DNA reads as TGTGCCAGCAGCCAACTCTCTACGGGTGAGCAGTACTTC. This codes for CASSQLSTGEQYF.

This clonotype was detected a few times. The J gene is TRBJ2-1, the V gene TRBV9; 12 positions match TRBD2. V lost 0 bases and J lost 0; bases outside the gene matches: 4. CDR3 length: 18 amino acids. CDR1 SGDLS and CDR2 YYNGEE come from the germline V gene. CDR3 coding DNA: TGTGCCAGCAGCGTAGGGGTGACTAGCGGGAGCTCCTACAATGAGCAGTTCTTC. Translation: CASSVGVTSGSSYNEQFF.

This clonotype was picked up a small number of times. This rearrangement joins TRBV5-1 to TRBJ1-5, with D possibly being TRBD1 (5 bases). Trimming stripped 0 bases from V and 4 bases from J, with 8 bases between. Germline CDR1 and CDR2: SGHRS and YFSETQ. The CDR3 runs 14 residues. The CDR3 DNA sequence: TGCGCCAGCAGCTTGGGGGCAGGGAATCAGCCCCAGCATTTT. Translated, it gives CASSLGAGNQPQHF.

This clonotype has a handful of counts. This chain uses TRBV15 with TRBJ2-3, with 10 positions matching TRBD2. The CDR3 is made up of 14 amino acids. With V trimmed by 6 bases and J by 2 bases, 2 bases remained unmatched. Germline CDR1 and CDR2: LNHNV and YYDKDF (reference sequence). CDR3 coding DNA: TGTGCCACCAGAGCGGGAGGGATCACAGATACGCAGTATTTT. Translated: CATRAGGITDTQYF.

This clonotype was observed a handful of times. The chain couples TRBV11-2 to TRBJ2-1; 14 bases line up with TRBD2. CDR1 is SGHAT, CDR2 FQNNGV, per germline. V was pared by 5 bases and J by 9 bases, with 6 bases of the junction left unmatched. The length of the CDR3 is 15 residues. CDR3 region: CASSLGLAGASEQFF. The CDR3 bases are TGTGCCAGCAGCCTGGGACTAGCGGGGGCGAGTGAGCAGTTCTTC.

This clonotype was counted between two and nine times. The chain recombines TRBV10-3 with TRBJ1-2; the D is unclear. The CDR3 consists of 12 residues. The ends were cut back, 7 bases at V and 3 bases at J, with 9 bases in the middle. The germline CDR1 and CDR2 sequences are ENHRY and SYGVKD. The CDR3 protein is CAITVGDYGYTF. Written as DNA, the CDR3 is TGTGCCATCACTGTCGGCGACTATGGCTACACCTTC.

The chain recombines TRBV20-1 with TRBJ1-3, with D maybe TRBD1 (5 bases). CDR3 length: 16 amino acids. Between the trimmed V and J ends, which lost 5 bases and 0 bases, there was a span of 17 bases. Germline CDR1 and CDR2: DFQATT and SNEGSKA (reference sequence). CDR3 DNA: TGCAGTGCTGACGCTAGGGGTGATAGCTCTGGAAACACCATATATTTT. This sequence encodes CSADARGDSSGNTIYF.

This chain joins TRBV30 and TRBJ2-4; the D gene could be TRBD1 or TRBD2 (6 bases each). From germline, CDR1 is GTSNPN and CDR2 SVGIG (reference sequence). V dropped 4 bases and J dropped 16 bases, with 29 bases sitting between them. This CDR3 is built from 15 residues. CDR3 sequence (DNA): TGTGCCTGGACTATGGGGGGCATTGGCCGCCTAACCAAATACTTC. Translated: CAWTMGGIGRLTKYF.

This clonotype was counted at least ten times. J is TRBJ2-5 and V is TRBV6-5, with 10 bases fitting TRBD2. V trimming: 5 bases; J trimming: 3 bases; junction bases outside the gene matches: 21. CDR1 and CDR2 (germline): MNHEY, SVGAGI. The CDR3 consists of 20 residues. This CDR3 reads CASSPEAPIGLAGDEETQYF. The CDR3 DNA is TGTGCCAGCAGTCCCGAGGCCCCAATCGGGCTAGCGGGGGATGAAGAGACCCAGTACTTC.

This clonotype came up a few times. A read error may account for a junction end that differs from germline. The chain recombines TRBV10-3 with TRBJ1-1, with D possibly matching TRBD1 (5 bases). The CDR3 loop spans 11 amino acids. Germline V gene lookup returns CDR1 ENHRY and CDR2 SYGVKD. The CDR3 loop is CAISEPGEGAF. In nucleotides, the CDR3 is TGTGCCATCAGTGAACCGGGGGAAGGAGCTTTT.

V gene TRBV24-1 combines with J gene TRBJ2-2; 10 bases are a match to TRBD1. Trimming removed 4 bases from V and 0 bases from J; junction bases left unmatched: 10. The CDR3 is made up of 19 amino acids. Germline V gene data show CDR1 as KGHDR and CDR2 as SFDVKD. DNA for the CDR3: TGTGCCACCAGTGACAGTGGGACAGGGGCCGGATCGAACACCGGGGAGCTGTTTTTT. Its protein is CATSDSGTGAGSNTGELFF.

This clonotype was detected a few times. The chain combines TRBV20-1 with TRBJ1-2; TRBD1 matches 8 bases. The ends lost 5 bases at V and 2 bases at J; junction bases unmatched: 4. The CDR3 runs 13 residues. Germline V lookup: CDR1 DFQATT, CDR2 SNEGSKA (reference sequence). The CDR3 loop reads CSARTGSNYGYTF. CDR3 nucleotides: TGCAGTGCTCGGACAGGGAGCAACTATGGCTACACCTTC.

There are a few counts of this clonotype. This chain joins TRBV5-4 and TRBJ2-7; 14 bases map to TRBD2. This CDR3 region has 17 residues. The junction had 12 bases not matched to a gene; V was cut back by 5 bases and J by 5 bases. Germline-derived CDR1 and CDR2 are SGHNT and YYREEE (reference sequence). CDR3: CASSGQGGLAGVHEQYF. Written as DNA, the CDR3 is TGTGCCAGCAGTGGACAGGGGGGACTAGCGGGAGTCCACGAGCAGTACTTC.

This clonotype has only a few counts. The rearrangement links TRBV24-1 to TRBJ2-5; the D gene is possibly TRBD2 (5 bases). Germline assignment: CDR1 KGHDR and CDR2 SFDVKD. Trimming shortened V by 6 bases and J by 5 bases, and 18 bases separated the two germline ends. CDR3 size: 15 residues. The CDR3 protein is CATSRSGLSDETQYF. The CDR3 coding sequence is TGTGCCACCAGTAGAAGCGGACTCTCAGACGAGACCCAGTACTTC.

In its sample, this clonotype was seen a few times. The chain combines TRBV12-3 or TRBV12-4 with TRBJ2-1; possibly TRBD2 for D (6 bases). V was trimmed by 8 bases and J by 10 bases, leaving 18 bases between them. The CDR3 has 13 amino acids. CDR3 DNA sequence: TGTGCCAGCGCCCCGGGAGAATCAACGGAGCAGTTCTTC. Translated, it gives CASAPGESTEQFF.

This clonotype has more than one count but fewer than ten. The chain employs TRBV3-1 and TRBJ2-7, with D tentatively TRBD1 or TRBD2 (5 bases each). The V gene's germline CDR1 is LGHDT and CDR2 YNNKEL (reference sequence). V lost 5 bases, J lost 7 bases, and 15 bases lay in between. The CDR3 has 13 amino acids. The CDR3 sequence: CASSEGTVGEQYF. DNA of the CDR3: TGTGCCAGCAGCGAAGGGACCGTCGGGGAGCAGTACTTC.

This clonotype has at least ten counts. The V call is TRBV20-1, the J call TRBJ1-6; possibly TRBD1 for D (5 bases). Germline V gene sequence: CDR1 DFQATT, CDR2 SNEGSKA (reference sequence). V lost 6 bases and J 7 bases, leaving 13 bases between the germline ends. The CDR3 spans 13 residues. The CDR3 protein is CSATTGGNSPLHF. The DNA for the CDR3 is TGCAGTGCAACAACAGGAGGAAATTCACCCCTCCACTTT.

In this sample, this clonotype turned up a few times. The V call is TRBV20-1, the J call TRBJ2-1, with a possible D match to TRBD2 (5 bases). The germline V gene has CDR1 DFQATT and CDR2 SNEGSKA (reference sequence). V was shortened by 5 bases and J by 0 bases, with 11 bases between the two germline ends. The CDR3 covers 14 residues. In nucleotides, the CDR3 is TGCAGTGCTCGTAGCGTGGGCTCCTACAATGAGCAGTTCTTC. It translates to CSARSVGSYNEQFF.

This clonotype was picked up many times. The gene calls are TRBV2 and TRBJ2-7; D is possibly TRBD1 (5 bases). Germline V gene lookup returns CDR1 SNHLY and CDR2 FYNNEI. V was shortened by 5 bases and J by 3 bases, with 8 bases between the two germline ends. This CDR3 region has 12 residues. In DNA form, the CDR3 reads TGTGCCAGCAGTACTGACAGCTACGAGCAGTACTTC. Protein: CASSTDSYEQYF. The full variable domain, rest sourced from reference TRBV2 and TRBJ2-7, is EPEVTQTPSHQVTQMGQEVILRCVPISNHLYFYWYRQILGQKVEFLVSFYNNEISEKSEIFDDQFSVERPDGSNFTLKIRSTKLEDSAMYFCASSTDSYEQYFGPGTRLTVT.